A single sample gave rise to the 12 T cell receptor beta chains below, sequenced in a study of radiotherapy plus CTLA-4 blockade in lung cancer. TCRdb's copy holds only in-frame clones and misses some; the assay was immunoSEQ multiplex PCR. The table records over 100,000 clones, roughly 77% of them present only once. Sequences were derived from peripheral blood, sampled from a patient treated with radiotherapy plus ipilimumab. These receptors came from a human donor with non-small cell lung cancer that progressed on radiotherapy plus ipilimumab. Some clones in this sample may be carry-over from other donors' samples.

This sequence joins TRBV6-6 and TRBJ2-3, with TRBD1 as a possible D gene (5 bases). The V gene's germline CDR1 is MNHNY and CDR2 SVGAGI (reference sequence). The CDR3 length is 16 residues. Trimming left V 0 bases short and J 4 bases short, with 14 bases between. The CDR3 bases are TGTGCCAGCAGTTACTCGAGGAGCAGGGATCCAGATACGCAGTATTTT. Translating gives CASSYSRSRDPDTQYF.

This chain joins TRBV9 and TRBJ1-2; D call uncertain. Per the germline V gene, CDR1 is SGDLS and CDR2 is YYNGEE. With 0 bases removed from V and 0 bases from J, the gap between germline ends came to 12 bases. This CDR3 comprises 16 residues. CDR3 amino acids: CASSVGSQASNYGYTF. The CDR3 region has the DNA TGTGCCAGCAGCGTAGGGTCTCAGGCCTCTAACTATGGCTACACCTTC. The variable domain in full, with the rest retrieved from reference TRBV9 and TRBJ1-2, is DSGVTQTPKHLITATGQRVTLRCSPRSGDLSVYWYQQSLDQGLQFLIQYYNGEERAKGNILERFSAQQFPDLHSELNLSSLELGDSALYFCASSVGSQASNYGYTFGSGTRLTVV.

The V and J genes are TRBV7-9 and TRBJ2-7; a weak D match, TRBD1 (6 bases). Trimming took off 2 bases at V and 4 bases at J, with 12 bases between the two ends. Germline lookup yields CDR1 SEHNR and CDR2 FQNEAQ (reference sequence). The CDR3 runs to 14 residues. The CDR3 DNA follows: TGTGCCAGCAGCTTACAGGACAGCCCTTACGAGCAGTACTTC. Protein: CASSLQDSPYEQYF.

The chain is built from TRBV5-1 and TRBJ2-7; 8 bases are a match to TRBD2. Germline V gene sequence: CDR1 SGHRS, CDR2 YFSETQ. V lost 1 base, J lost 9 bases, and 12 bases stayed unmatched. The CDR3 sequence is 15 residues long. CDR3 DNA sequence: TGCGCCAGCAGCTTGAAGACCGGGAGGGTGGGTTGGCAGTACTTC. Its translation: CASSLKTGRVGWQYF.

J is TRBJ2-3 and V is TRBV6-1; D is uncertain. The CDR3 consists of 14 residues. CDR1 and CDR2 (germline): MNHNS, SASEGT. Trimming pared 4 bases from V and 0 bases from J, leaving 8 bases between. CDR3 DNA sequence: TGTGCCAGCAGTGCGGGCAGTAGCACAGATACGCAGTATTTT. Amino acids: CASSAGSSTDTQYF.

This clone has just a few counts. The sample holds other DNA sequences that translate to the same CDR3. The chain employs TRBV4-1 and TRBJ2-7; tentatively, D is TRBD1 (5 bases). The CDR3 contains 15 residues. The V end was cut by 0 bases, the J end by 2 bases, with 11 bases between. Germline values: CDR1 MGHRA, CDR2 YSYEKL. The DNA for the CDR3 is TGCGCCAGCAGCCAAGATGGCCAGGGTACCTACGAGCAGTACTTC. Its protein product is CASSQDGQGTYEQYF.

The gene calls are TRBV2 and TRBJ1-2, with 11 bases aligning to TRBD1. The V segment lost 1 base and the J segment 6 bases; nucleotides outside the gene matches: 10. CDR3 length equals 17 residues. Germline CDR1 reads SNHLY; CDR2 reads FYNNEI. This CDR3 is CASSEGFWGQGENGYTF. As DNA, the CDR3 is TGTGCCAGCAGTGAAGGGTTCTGGGGACAGGGGGAAAATGGCTACACCTTC. Variable domain in full (rest from reference TRBV2 and TRBJ1-2): EPEVTQTPSHQVTQMGQEVILRCVPISNHLYFYWYRQILGQKVEFLVSFYNNEISEKSEIFDDQFSVERPDGSNFTLKIRSTKLEDSAMYFCASSEGFWGQGENGYTFGSGTRLTVV.

V is TRBV7-2 and J is TRBJ2-1; D perhaps matches TRBD2 (6 bases). There are 16 residues in the CDR3. CDR1 and CDR2 (germline): SGHTA, FQGNSA. Trimming took 2 bases from V and 4 from J, leaving 15 bases between them. The CDR3 sequence: CASSLWLGGDYNEQFF. CDR3 in DNA: TGTGCCAGCAGCTTATGGTTGGGCGGGGATTACAATGAGCAGTTCTTC.

This chain joins TRBV28 and TRBJ2-3; D gene unclear. Between the trimmed V and J ends, which lost 4 bases and 6 bases, there was a span of 5 bases. Germline V lookup: CDR1 MDHEN, CDR2 SYDVKM. The CDR3 covers 11 residues. CDR3 region: CASSSWDTQYF. CDR3 DNA sequence: TGTGCCAGCAGTTCCTGGGATACGCAGTATTTT.

The V call is TRBV5-1, the J call TRBJ1-1, with TRBD1 as a possible D gene (5 bases). V was clipped by 4 bases and J by 3 bases, with 19 bases between them. The CDR3 totals 16 residues. The germline V gene has CDR1 SGHRS and CDR2 YFSETQ. The CDR3 loop is CASSLGDRMGDTEAFF. CDR3 DNA sequence: TGCGCCAGCAGCCTAGGGGATCGTATGGGGGACACTGAAGCTTTCTTT.

The chain has TRBV28 and TRBJ1-1; D gene uncertain. The germline V gene encodes CDR1 MDHEN and CDR2 SYDVKM. The CDR3 sequence is 11 residues long. Trimming cost V 9 bases and J 10 bases, with 15 bases left between them. Here the CDR3 reads CASGPGYRAFF. The CDR3 DNA is TGTGCCAGTGGGCCGGGTTATCGAGCTTTCTTT.

The genes are TRBV4-1 and TRBJ2-7; D gene unclear. Trimming removed 1 base at V and 3 bases at J, with 10 bases between. CDR3 length: 14 amino acids. In germline, CDR1 is MGHRA, CDR2 YSYEKL. The CDR3 bases are TGCGCCAGCAGCCAAGGGACCGTCGGCTACGAGCAGTACTTC. Encoded protein: CASSQGTVGYEQYF.